This T cell receptor (beta chain) derives from a study of T cells expressing NK-cell markers. Background on the study: Sorted CD3+CD56-NKG2C+, CD3+CD56+NKG2C- and CD3+CD56+NKG2C+ T cells were the source of the TCR beta repertoires.

Template switching by 5'RACE with UMIs generated the TCR beta cDNA. TCRdb reprocessed the 5' RACE reads; each CDR3 protein has one entry and no DNA is given. The sample has approximately 380,000 distinct CDR3 sequences. The CDR3 totals 15 residues. Germline assignment: CDR1 MNHEY and CDR2 SVGAGI. This TCR was sampled from a man aged 18-70 years in good health. V usage is TRBV6-5 and J usage is TRBJ1-2. The source material was blood T cells: a sorted CD56 or NKG2C T cell subset, CD4+ or CD8+ T cells, or bulk PBMC T cells (not recorded which). The chain's CDR3 is CASSYGEGLSYGYTF.